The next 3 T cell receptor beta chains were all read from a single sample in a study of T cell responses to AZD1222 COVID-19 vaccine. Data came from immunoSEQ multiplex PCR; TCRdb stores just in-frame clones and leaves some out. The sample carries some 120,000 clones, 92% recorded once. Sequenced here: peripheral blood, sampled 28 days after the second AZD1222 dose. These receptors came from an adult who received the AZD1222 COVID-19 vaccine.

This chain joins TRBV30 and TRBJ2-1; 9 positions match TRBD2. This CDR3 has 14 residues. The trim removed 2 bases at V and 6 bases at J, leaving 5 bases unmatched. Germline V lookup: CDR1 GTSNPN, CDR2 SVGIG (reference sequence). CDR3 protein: CAWSPLAGINEQFF. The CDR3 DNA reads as TGTGCCTGGAGTCCGCTAGCGGGAATCAATGAGCAGTTCTTC.

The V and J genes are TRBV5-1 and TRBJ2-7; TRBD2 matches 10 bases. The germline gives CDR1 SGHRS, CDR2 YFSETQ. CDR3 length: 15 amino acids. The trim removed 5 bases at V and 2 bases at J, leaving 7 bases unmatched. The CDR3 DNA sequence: TGCGCCAGCAGTATGGATGGGACTAGCGCCTACGAGCAGTACTTC. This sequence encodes CASSMDGTSAYEQYF.

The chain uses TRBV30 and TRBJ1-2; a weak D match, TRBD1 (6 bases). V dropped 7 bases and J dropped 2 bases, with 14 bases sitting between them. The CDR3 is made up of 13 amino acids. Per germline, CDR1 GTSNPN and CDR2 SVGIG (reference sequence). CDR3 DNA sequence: TGTGCCTCGTACAGGGTGCCCAACTATGGCTACACCTTC. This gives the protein CASYRVPNYGYTF.